These 30 T cell receptor beta chains originate from one sample sequenced in a study of blood T cell repertoires in COVID-19. Produced via immunoSEQ multiplex PCR; TCRdb's table is partial and in-frame only. The sample records 150,000 to 200,000 clones, more than 85% being singletons. The sample was peripheral blood. These receptors were obtained from a woman aged 80 or over in a cohort sampled during active or convalescent COVID-19.

J is TRBJ1-5 and V is TRBV9; D possibly corresponds to TRBD1 (6 bases). Germline CDR1 reads SGDLS; CDR2 reads YYNGEE. The CDR3 is made up of 15 amino acids. V gave up 3 bases and J gave up 2 bases, with 12 bases separating them. The CDR3 spells CASSATGGGNQPQHF. The CDR3 coding sequence is TGTGCCAGCAGCGCGACAGGCGGAGGCAATCAGCCCCAGCATTTT.

The rearrangement joins TRBV27 to TRBJ2-3; possibly TRBD2 for D (6 bases). The V end lost 0 bases, the J end lost 6 bases, and 13 bases lay between the germline ends. This CDR3 is built from 15 residues. Germline V CDR1 and CDR2: MNHEY, SMNVEV (reference sequence). In DNA, the CDR3 is TGTGCCAGCAGTTTATCGAGACTAGGGGCGGATACGCAGTATTTT. This encodes CASSLSRLGADTQYF.

V usage is TRBV9 and J usage is TRBJ2-3; tentative D call: TRBD2 (6 bases). Germline loops: CDR1 SGDLS, CDR2 YYNGEE. V was cut by 0 bases and J by 6 bases, with 17 bases left in between. The CDR3 runs 16 residues. The CDR3 DNA sequence: TGTGCCAGCAGCGTAGAGGGTAGCGGTACGGGGGATACGCAGTATTTT. Encoded protein: CASSVEGSGTGDTQYF.

V is TRBV27 and J is TRBJ1-2; 9 nucleotides align to TRBD1. This CDR3 is built from 14 residues. Trimming took 6 bases from V and 5 from J; bases not matched to a gene: 7. From germline, CDR1 is MNHEY and CDR2 SMNVEV (reference sequence). CDR3 nucleotides: TGTGCCAGCAGCCTATCGGGACAGGGATATGGCTACACCTTC. Protein product: CASSLSGQGYGYTF.

Here the CDR3 DNA reads TGTGCCACCCACGAGAGCGGGAGTAGGGCCGGGGAGCTGTTTTTT. Protein product: CATHESGSRAGELFF. The rearrangement links TRBV27 to TRBJ2-2; 8 bases agree with TRBD2. The junction had 13 bases not matched to a gene; V was cut back by 10 bases and J by 6 bases. The length of the CDR3 is 15 residues. The germline gives CDR1 MNHEY, CDR2 SMNVEV (reference sequence).

This sequence joins TRBV30 and TRBJ1-2; possibly TRBD1 for D (6 bases). CDR3 length: 12 amino acids. V was clipped by 4 bases and J by 1 base, with 7 bases between them. Germline V CDR1 and CDR2: GTSNPN, SVGIG (reference sequence). DNA of the CDR3: TGTGCCTGGAACAGGGATAACTATGGCTACACCTTC. Protein: CAWNRDNYGYTF.

This clone was found once. The rearrangement joins TRBV24-1 to TRBJ2-1, with a weak D call TRBD2 (5 bases). The ends were cut back, 3 bases at V and 1 base at J, with 9 bases in the middle. Germline V lookup: CDR1 KGHDR, CDR2 SFDVKD. The CDR3 sequence is 15 residues long. The CDR3 sequence: CATSDRGLSYNEQFF. In DNA form, the CDR3 reads TGTGCCACCAGTGATAGAGGGTTATCCTACAATGAGCAGTTCTTC.

This chain uses TRBV4-2 with TRBJ1-6, with TRBD1 matching 8 bases. The CDR3 totals 19 residues. V trimming: 5 bases; J trimming: 2 bases; junction bases outside the gene matches: 14. Germline loops: CDR1 LGHNA, CDR2 YNFKEQ. CDR3 sequence reads: CASSGGSAGGSTYNSPLHF. CDR3 sequence (DNA): TGTGCCAGCAGCGGAGGAAGCGCAGGGGGCAGTACCTATAATTCACCCCTCCACTTT.

V usage is TRBV10-3 and J usage is TRBJ2-3; 7 bases agree with TRBD2. Germline V lookup: CDR1 ENHRY, CDR2 SYGVKD. Losses at the gene ends were 5 bases for V and 6 bases for J; bases not matched to a gene: 8. CDR3 length: 14 amino acids. The CDR3 is CAISKSGVSDTQYF. The CDR3 region has the DNA TGTGCCATCAGTAAAAGCGGGGTGTCCGATACGCAGTATTTT.

J is TRBJ1-1 and V is TRBV28, with D maybe TRBD1 (5 bases). V was pared by 7 bases and J by 2 bases, with 17 bases between. Looked up from germline, CDR1 is MDHEN and CDR2 is SYDVKM. The CDR3 sequence is 15 residues long. CDR3 bases: TGTGCCAGCACCCATCAGGGCAGAGTAAACACTGAAGCTTTCTTT. Amino acid sequence: CASTHQGRVNTEAFF.

This clone occurred once. The gene calls are TRBV28 and TRBJ1-2; 8 bases are shared with TRBD1. The trim removed 7 bases at V and 4 bases at J, leaving 5 bases unmatched. The CDR3 loop spans 13 amino acids. Germline CDR1 is MDHEN and CDR2 is SYDVKM. CDR3 sequence: CASTGQATYGYTF. DNA for the CDR3: TGTGCCAGCACGGGACAGGCGACCTATGGCTACACCTTC.

V and J are TRBV18 and TRBJ2-7; D may be TRBD2 (5 bases). CDR1 is KGHSH and CDR2 is LQKENI in the germline V gene. V was cut by 1 base and J by 4 bases, with 11 bases left in between. The CDR3 length is 14 residues. The DNA for the CDR3 is TGTGCCAGCTCACCACGAGGGAAACCTTACGAGCAGTACGTC. Its protein product is CASSPRGKPYEQYV.

This chain joins TRBV6-2 or TRBV6-3 and TRBJ1-5, with D maybe TRBD1 (6 bases). Germline assignment: CDR1 MNHEY and CDR2 SVGEGT. V was trimmed by 5 bases and J by 7 bases, leaving 18 bases between them. The CDR3 sequence is 15 residues long. CDR3 coding DNA: TGTGCCAGCAGTGTGACGGGACACCAGGGCCAGCCCCAGCATTTT. This sequence encodes CASSVTGHQGQPQHF.

The chain recombines TRBV11-2 with TRBJ2-1; a weak D match, TRBD1 (6 bases). Trimming took off 1 base at V and 0 bases at J, with 13 bases between the two ends. The CDR3 spans 17 residues. In germline, CDR1 is SGHAT, CDR2 FQNNGV. This chain's CDR3 is CASSLVYRVGSYNEQFF. The DNA of the CDR3 is TGTGCCAGCAGCTTAGTGTACAGGGTTGGCTCCTACAATGAGCAGTTCTTC.

The gene calls are TRBV4-1 and TRBJ2-3; 7 bases align to TRBD1. Germline V lookup: CDR1 MGHRA, CDR2 YSYEKL. CDR3 length: 13 amino acids. Trimming at V came to 1 base and at J to 6 bases, leaving 1 base not matched to a gene. For the CDR3, the DNA is TGCGCCAGCAGCCAAGGCAGGGGGGATACGCAGTATTTT. Translating gives CASSQGRGDTQYF.

This sequence joins TRBV5-5 and TRBJ2-7; D gene ambiguous. Germline values: CDR1 SGHKS, CDR2 YYEKEE (reference sequence). Trimming removed 0 bases at V and 2 bases at J, with 9 bases between. CDR3 length equals 14 residues. The CDR3 DNA sequence: TGTGCCAGCAGCTTGGAACAGCCCCCCTACGAGCAGTACTTC. Protein: CASSLEQPPYEQYF.

This clone was observed a few times. This chain connects TRBV7-9 to TRBJ1-5; D not resolved. The V gene's germline CDR1 is SEHNR and CDR2 FQNEAQ (reference sequence). The CDR3 is 13 residues long. V lost 3 bases to trimming and J lost 6 bases, with 9 bases between them. The CDR3 sequence: CASSFQPGQPQHF. The DNA of the CDR3 is TGTGCCAGCAGCTTCCAACCCGGTCAGCCCCAGCATTTT.

The chain joins TRBV30 to TRBJ1-2; the match to TRBD1 covers 11 bases. The CDR3 totals 15 residues. Germline CDR1 GTSNPN, CDR2 SVGIG (reference sequence). The ends lost 0 bases at V and 7 bases at J; junction bases unmatched: 7. The CDR3, as DNA: TGTGCCTGGAGTGTTTTGAGGACAGGGGGCTTTGGCTACACCTTC. This codes for CAWSVLRTGGFGYTF.

This clone was found a few times. The chain employs TRBV18 and TRBJ1-1, with D perhaps matching TRBD1 (6 bases). Germline assignment: CDR1 KGHSH and CDR2 LQKENI. CDR3 length: 14 residues. The ends were cut back, 8 bases at V and 1 base at J, with 14 bases in the middle. The CDR3 is CASAWDMENTEAFF. The CDR3 DNA is TGTGCCAGCGCTTGGGACATGGAGAACACTGAAGCTTTCTTT.

The genes are TRBV3-1 (or the pseudogene TRBV3-2) and TRBJ2-1, with 12 bases fitting TRBD2. CDR3 length: 16 amino acids. V trimming: 1 base; J trimming: 7 bases; junction bases outside the gene matches: 5. Germline V gives CDR1 LGHDT, CDR2 YNNKEL (reference sequence). The DNA of the CDR3 is TGTGCCAGCAGCCAAGGGGCTAGCGGGGGGGATAATGAGCAGTTCTTC. This codes for CASSQGASGGDNEQFF.

V and J are TRBV28 and TRBJ1-5; D perhaps matches TRBD1 (5 bases). CDR3 size: 15 residues. Germline CDR1 MDHEN, CDR2 SYDVKM. V shed 3 bases and J shed 4 bases, with 13 bases lying between them. This CDR3 reads CASSFVRGINQPQHF. The DNA of the CDR3 is TGTGCCAGCAGTTTCGTTAGGGGAATAAATCAGCCCCAGCATTTT.

This chain connects TRBV11-2 to TRBJ2-1; tentative D call: TRBD2 (6 bases). This CDR3 has 14 residues. CDR1 is SGHAT, CDR2 FQNNGV, per germline. V lost 7 bases and J lost 4, with 14 bases in between. The chain's CDR3 is CASTRMGGYNEQFF. The CDR3 nucleotides are TGTGCCAGCACCCGAATGGGAGGTTACAATGAGCAGTTCTTC.

This clone came up once. This chain connects TRBV18 to TRBJ1-1, with no clear D. Deletions cut 2 bases from V and 3 bases from J, with 7 bases between. The germline V gene has CDR1 KGHSH and CDR2 LQKENI. CDR3 size: 13 residues. The CDR3 protein is CASSPARDTEAFF. CDR3 coding DNA: TGTGCCAGCTCACCAGCCCGGGACACTGAAGCTTTCTTT.

The chain combines TRBV5-5 with TRBJ1-6; D unclear. This CDR3 region has 15 residues. The germline V gene has CDR1 SGHKS and CDR2 YYEKEE (reference sequence). Trimming stripped 0 bases from V and 6 bases from J, with 10 bases between. CDR3 in amino acids: CASSLGATSNSPLHF. CDR3 coding DNA: TGTGCCAGCAGCTTGGGGGCGACGAGTAATTCACCCCTCCACTTT.

The chain uses TRBV7-8 and TRBJ1-1; a possible D gene is TRBD1 (5 bases). Between the trimmed V and J ends, which lost 1 base and 4 bases, there was a span of 10 bases. Germline V CDR1 and CDR2: SGHVS, FQNEAQ. The CDR3 contains 14 residues. CDR3 nucleotide sequence: TGTGCCAGCAGCTTAGTGGGGGGGGGCACTGAAGCTTTCTTT. Translating gives CASSLVGGGTEAFF. Complete variable domain (other parts from reference TRBV7-8 and TRBJ1-1): GAGVSQSPRYKVAKRGQDVALRCDPISGHVSLFWYQQALGQGPEFLTYFQNEAQLDKSGLPSDRFFAERPEGSVSTLKIQRTQQEDSAVYLCASSLVGGGTEAFFGQGTRLTVV.

The rearrangement uses TRBV7-2 and TRBJ2-1, with a possible D match to TRBD1 (5 bases). The germline gives CDR1 SGHTA, CDR2 FQGNSA. The CDR3 contains 18 residues. V lost 4 bases and J 4 bases, leaving 23 bases between the germline ends. The CDR3 spells CASSSIPGLGVGYNEQFF. In DNA form, the CDR3 reads TGTGCCAGCAGCTCCATCCCCGGTTTAGGGGTTGGGTACAATGAGCAGTTCTTC.

This chain joins TRBV7-9 and TRBJ1-2; 8 bases fit TRBD1. CDR3 length: 16 amino acids. Germline values: CDR1 SEHNR, CDR2 FQNEAQ (reference sequence). Trimming took 0 bases from V and 5 from J; bases not matched to a gene: 8. The CDR3 spells CASSLAGTGSAYGYTF. The DNA of the CDR3 is TGTGCCAGCAGCTTAGCAGGGACAGGATCGGCATATGGCTACACCTTC.

This clone has more than one count but fewer than ten. The sample has other DNA sequences that encode this CDR3 too. The chain uses TRBV19 and TRBJ1-5; D remains ambiguous. Germline CDR1 reads LNHDA; CDR2 reads SQIVND (reference sequence). The CDR3 totals 14 residues. Trimming cost V 5 bases and J 0 bases, with 8 bases left between them. CDR3 in DNA: TGTGCCAGTAGTCGGGAGTATAGCAATCAGCCCCAGCATTTT. Its translation: CASSREYSNQPQHF.

This chain uses TRBV10-1 with TRBJ2-5, with 9 bases that match TRBD1. With 5 bases clipped from V and 5 bases from J, the junction kept 6 bases outside the gene matches. Germline V lookup: CDR1 WNHNN, CDR2 SYGVQD (reference sequence). The CDR3 extends over 14 amino acids. The CDR3 bases are TGCGCCAGCAGTACAGGGGGCGATATGGAGACCCAGTACTTC. Amino acids: CASSTGGDMETQYF.

This sequence joins TRBV18 and TRBJ1-2; 7 bases align to TRBD1. Germline V gene lookup returns CDR1 KGHSH and CDR2 LQKENI. Trimming cost V 4 bases and J 4 bases; bases outside gene matches: 6. The CDR3 is 14 residues long. Written as DNA, the CDR3 is TGTGCCAGCTCACAGGGGGCTGAGGTCTATGGCTACACCTTC. This translates into CASSQGAEVYGYTF.